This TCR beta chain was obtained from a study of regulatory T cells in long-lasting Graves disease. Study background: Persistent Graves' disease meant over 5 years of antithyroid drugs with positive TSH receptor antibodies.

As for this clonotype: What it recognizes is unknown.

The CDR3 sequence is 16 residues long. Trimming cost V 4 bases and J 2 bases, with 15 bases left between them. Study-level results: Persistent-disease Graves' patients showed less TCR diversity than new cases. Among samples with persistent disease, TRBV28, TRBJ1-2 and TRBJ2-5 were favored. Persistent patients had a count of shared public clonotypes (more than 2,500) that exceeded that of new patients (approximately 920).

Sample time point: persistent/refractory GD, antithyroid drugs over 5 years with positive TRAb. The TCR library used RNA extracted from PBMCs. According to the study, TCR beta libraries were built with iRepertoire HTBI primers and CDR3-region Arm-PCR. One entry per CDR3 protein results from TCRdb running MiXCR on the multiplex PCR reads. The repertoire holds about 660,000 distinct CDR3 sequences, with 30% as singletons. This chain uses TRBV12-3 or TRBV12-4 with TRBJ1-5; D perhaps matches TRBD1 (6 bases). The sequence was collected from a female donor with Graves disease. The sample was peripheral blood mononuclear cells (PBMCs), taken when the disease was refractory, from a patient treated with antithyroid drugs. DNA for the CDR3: TGTGCCAGCAGTTCTTACAGGGAGGCGGGCAATCAGCCCCAGCATTTT. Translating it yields CASSSYREAGNQPQHF.